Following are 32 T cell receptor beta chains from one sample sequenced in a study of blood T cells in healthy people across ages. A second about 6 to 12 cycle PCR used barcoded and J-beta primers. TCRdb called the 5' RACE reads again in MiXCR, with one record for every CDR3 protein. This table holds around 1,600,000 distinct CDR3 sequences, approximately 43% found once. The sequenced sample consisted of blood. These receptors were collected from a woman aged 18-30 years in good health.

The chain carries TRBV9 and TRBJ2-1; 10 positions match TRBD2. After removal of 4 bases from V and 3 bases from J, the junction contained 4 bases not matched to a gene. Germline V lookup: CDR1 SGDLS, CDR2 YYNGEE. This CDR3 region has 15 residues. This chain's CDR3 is CASSRAGGRYNEQFF. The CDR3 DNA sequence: TGTGCCAGCAGCCGAGCGGGGGGGCGCTACAATGAGCAGTTCTTC.

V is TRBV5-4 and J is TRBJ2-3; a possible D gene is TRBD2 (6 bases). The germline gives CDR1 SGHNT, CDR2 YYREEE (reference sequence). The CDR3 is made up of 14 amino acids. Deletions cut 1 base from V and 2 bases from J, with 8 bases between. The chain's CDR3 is CASSLTGDTDTQYF. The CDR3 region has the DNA TGTGCCAGCAGCTTGACGGGGGACACAGATACGCAGTATTTT.

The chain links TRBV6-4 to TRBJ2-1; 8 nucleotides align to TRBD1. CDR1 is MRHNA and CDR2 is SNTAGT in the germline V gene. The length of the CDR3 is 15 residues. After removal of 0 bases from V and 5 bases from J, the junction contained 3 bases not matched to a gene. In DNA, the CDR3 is TGTGCCAGCAGTGACTCCACAGGGGGTAACAATGAGCAGTTCTTC. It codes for CASSDSTGGNNEQFF.

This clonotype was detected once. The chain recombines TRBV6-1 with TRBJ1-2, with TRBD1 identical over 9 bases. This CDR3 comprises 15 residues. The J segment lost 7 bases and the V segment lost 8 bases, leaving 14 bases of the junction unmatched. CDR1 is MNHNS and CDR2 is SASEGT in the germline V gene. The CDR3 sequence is CASGGTGKFVRGYTF. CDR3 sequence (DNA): TGTGCCAGCGGGGGGACAGGGAAATTTGTTCGTGGCTACACCTTC.

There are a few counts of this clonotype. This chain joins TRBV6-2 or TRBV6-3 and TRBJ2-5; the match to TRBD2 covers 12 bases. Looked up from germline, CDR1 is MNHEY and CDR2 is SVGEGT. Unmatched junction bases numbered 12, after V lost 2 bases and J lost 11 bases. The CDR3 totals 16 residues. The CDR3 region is CASSYLGTSGSNEQYF. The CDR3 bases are TGTGCCAGCAGTTACCTGGGGACTAGCGGGTCCAATGAGCAGTACTTC.

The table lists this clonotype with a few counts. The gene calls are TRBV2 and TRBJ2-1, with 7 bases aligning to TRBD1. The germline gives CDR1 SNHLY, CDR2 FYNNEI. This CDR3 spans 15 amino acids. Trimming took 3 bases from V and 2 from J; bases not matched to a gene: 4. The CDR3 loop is CASSDLGGAYNEQFF. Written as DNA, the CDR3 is TGTGCCAGCAGTGACCTAGGGGGCGCCTACAATGAGCAGTTCTTC. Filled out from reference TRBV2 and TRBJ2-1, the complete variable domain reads EPEVTQTPSHQVTQMGQEVILRCVPISNHLYFYWYRQILGQKVEFLVSFYNNEISEKSEIFDDQFSVERPDGSNFTLKIRSTKLEDSAMYFCASSDLGGAYNEQFFGPGTRLTVL.

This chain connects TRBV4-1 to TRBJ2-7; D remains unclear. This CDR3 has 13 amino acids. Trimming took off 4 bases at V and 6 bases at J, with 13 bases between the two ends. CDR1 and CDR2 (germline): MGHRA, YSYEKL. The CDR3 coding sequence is TGCGCCAGCAGCCTCGGCGAAGGTCCCGAGCAGTACTTC. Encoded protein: CASSLGEGPEQYF.

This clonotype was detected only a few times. Written as DNA, the CDR3 is TGCAGCGTTGGGTATTTGGGCGGCCACCCTGAAGCTTTCTTT. This translates into CSVGYLGGHPEAFF. This sequence joins TRBV29-1 and TRBJ1-1; D not resolved. This CDR3 has 14 amino acids. Germline lookup yields CDR1 SQVTM and CDR2 ANQGSEA. Trimming left V 4 bases short and J 6 bases short, with 18 bases between.

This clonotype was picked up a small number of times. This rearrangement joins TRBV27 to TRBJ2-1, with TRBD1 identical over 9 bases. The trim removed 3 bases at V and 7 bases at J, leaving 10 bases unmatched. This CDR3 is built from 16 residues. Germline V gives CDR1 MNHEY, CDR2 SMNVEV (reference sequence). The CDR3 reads CASSFGNRGRGNEQFF. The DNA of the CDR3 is TGTGCCAGCAGTTTTGGAAACAGGGGGCGCGGAAATGAGCAGTTCTTC.

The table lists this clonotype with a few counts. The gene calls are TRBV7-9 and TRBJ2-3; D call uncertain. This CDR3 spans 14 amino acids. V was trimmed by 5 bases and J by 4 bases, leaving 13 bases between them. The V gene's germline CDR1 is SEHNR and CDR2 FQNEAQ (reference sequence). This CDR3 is CASSRAYQSDTQYF. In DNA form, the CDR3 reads TGTGCCAGCAGCCGAGCCTACCAATCAGATACGCAGTATTTT.

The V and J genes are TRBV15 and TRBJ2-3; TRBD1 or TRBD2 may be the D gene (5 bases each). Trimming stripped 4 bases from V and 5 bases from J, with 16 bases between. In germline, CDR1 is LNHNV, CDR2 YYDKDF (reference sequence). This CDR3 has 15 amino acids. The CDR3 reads CATSMGVVKGDTQYF. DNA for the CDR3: TGTGCCACCAGCATGGGGGTGGTGAAGGGAGATACGCAGTATTTT.

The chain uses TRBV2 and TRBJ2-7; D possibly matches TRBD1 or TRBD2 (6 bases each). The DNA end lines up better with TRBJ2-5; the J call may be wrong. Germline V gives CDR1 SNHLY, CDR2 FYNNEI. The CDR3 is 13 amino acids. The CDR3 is CASSDNREVTQYF. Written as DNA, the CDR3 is TGTGCCAGCAGTGACAACAGGGAGGTGACCCAGTACTTC.

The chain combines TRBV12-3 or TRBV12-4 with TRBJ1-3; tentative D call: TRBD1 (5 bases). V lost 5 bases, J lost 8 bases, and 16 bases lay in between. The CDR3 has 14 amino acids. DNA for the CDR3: TGTGCCAGCAGTCTTGGCGGGGGTATGGACACCATATATTTT. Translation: CASSLGGGMDTIYF.

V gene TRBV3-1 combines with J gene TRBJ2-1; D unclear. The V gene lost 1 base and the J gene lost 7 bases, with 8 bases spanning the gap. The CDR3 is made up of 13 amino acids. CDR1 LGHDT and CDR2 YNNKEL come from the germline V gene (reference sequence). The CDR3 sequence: CASSQGRLNEQFF. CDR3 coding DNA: TGTGCCAGCAGCCAAGGCAGGCTAAATGAGCAGTTCTTC.

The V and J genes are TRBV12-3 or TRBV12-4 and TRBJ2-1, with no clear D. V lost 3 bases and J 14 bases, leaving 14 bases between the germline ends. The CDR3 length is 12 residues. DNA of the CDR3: TGTGCCAGCAGTTTTTGGCAGACCCGAGAGTTCTTC. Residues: CASSFWQTREFF.

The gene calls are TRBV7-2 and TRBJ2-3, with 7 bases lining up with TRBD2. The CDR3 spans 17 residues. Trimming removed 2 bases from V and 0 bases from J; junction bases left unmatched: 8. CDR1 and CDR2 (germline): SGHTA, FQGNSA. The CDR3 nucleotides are TGTGCCAGCAGCTTATTCGATGCGGGAGTGAGCACAGATACGCAGTATTTT. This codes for CASSLFDAGVSTDTQYF.

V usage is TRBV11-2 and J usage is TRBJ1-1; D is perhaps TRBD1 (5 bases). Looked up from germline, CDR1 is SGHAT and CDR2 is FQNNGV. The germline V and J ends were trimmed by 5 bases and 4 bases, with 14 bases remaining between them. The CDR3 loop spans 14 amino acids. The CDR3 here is CASSPVTGLTEAFF. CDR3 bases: TGTGCCAGCAGCCCCGTCACGGGGCTCACTGAAGCTTTCTTT.

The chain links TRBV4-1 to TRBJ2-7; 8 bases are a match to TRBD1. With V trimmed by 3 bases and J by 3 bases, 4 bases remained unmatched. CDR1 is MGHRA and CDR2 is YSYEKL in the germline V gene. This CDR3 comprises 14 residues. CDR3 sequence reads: CASSHIGQGYEQYF. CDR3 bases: TGCGCCAGCAGCCATATCGGACAGGGCTACGAGCAGTACTTC.

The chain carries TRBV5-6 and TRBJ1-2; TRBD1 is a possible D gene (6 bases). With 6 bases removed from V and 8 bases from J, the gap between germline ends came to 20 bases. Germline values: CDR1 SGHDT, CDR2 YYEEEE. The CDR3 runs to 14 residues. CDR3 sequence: CASIFDRRLEGYTF. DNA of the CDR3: TGTGCCAGCATTTTTGACAGGAGGCTTGAGGGCTACACCTTC. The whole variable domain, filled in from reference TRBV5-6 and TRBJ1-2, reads DAGVTQSPTHLIKTRGQQVTLRCSPKSGHDTVSWYQQALGQGPQFIFQYYEEEERQRGNFPDRFSGHQFPNYSSELNVNALLLGDSALYLCASIFDRRLEGYTFGSGTRLTVV.

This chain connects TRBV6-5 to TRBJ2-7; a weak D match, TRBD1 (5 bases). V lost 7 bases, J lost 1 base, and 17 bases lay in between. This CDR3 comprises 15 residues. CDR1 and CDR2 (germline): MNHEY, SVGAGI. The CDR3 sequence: CASTRLHQGSYEQYF. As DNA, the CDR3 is TGTGCCAGCACGCGACTGCACCAGGGTTCCTACGAGCAGTACTTC.

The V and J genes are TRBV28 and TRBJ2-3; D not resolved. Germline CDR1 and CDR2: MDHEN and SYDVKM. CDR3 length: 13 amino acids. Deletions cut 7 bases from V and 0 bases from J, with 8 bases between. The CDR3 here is CASKPVSTDTQYF. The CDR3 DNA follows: TGTGCCAGCAAGCCGGTTAGCACAGATACGCAGTATTTT.

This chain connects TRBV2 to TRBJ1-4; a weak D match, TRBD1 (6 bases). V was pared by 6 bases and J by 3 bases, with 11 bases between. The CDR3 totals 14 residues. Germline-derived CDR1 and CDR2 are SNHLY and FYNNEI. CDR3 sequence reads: CASRAGAPNEKLFF. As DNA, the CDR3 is TGTGCCAGCAGGGCAGGGGCCCCTAATGAAAAACTGTTTTTT.

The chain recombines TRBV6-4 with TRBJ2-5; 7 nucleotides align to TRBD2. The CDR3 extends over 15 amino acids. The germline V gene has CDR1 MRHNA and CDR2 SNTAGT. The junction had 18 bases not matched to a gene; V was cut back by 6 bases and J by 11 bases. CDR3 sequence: CASSHGLASGNEQYF. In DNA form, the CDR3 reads TGTGCCAGCAGCCATGGGCTGGCTAGCGGCAATGAGCAGTACTTC.

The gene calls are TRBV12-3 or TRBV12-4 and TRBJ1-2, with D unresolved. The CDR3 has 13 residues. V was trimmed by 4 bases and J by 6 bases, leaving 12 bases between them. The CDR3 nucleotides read TGTGCCAGCAGTTCAAGGGTTGAGGATGGCTACACCTTC. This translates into CASSSRVEDGYTF.

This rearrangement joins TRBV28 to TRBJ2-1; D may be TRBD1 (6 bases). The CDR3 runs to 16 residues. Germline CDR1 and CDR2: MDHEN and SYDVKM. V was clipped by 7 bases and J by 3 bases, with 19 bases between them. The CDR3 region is CASNPPRRGVYNEQFF. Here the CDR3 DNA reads TGTGCCAGCAACCCCCCGCGCAGGGGAGTCTACAATGAGCAGTTCTTC.

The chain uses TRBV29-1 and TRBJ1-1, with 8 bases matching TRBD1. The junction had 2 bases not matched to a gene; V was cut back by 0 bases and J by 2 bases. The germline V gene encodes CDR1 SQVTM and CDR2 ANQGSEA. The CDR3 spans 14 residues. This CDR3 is CSVEEGTGNTEAFF. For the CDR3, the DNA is TGCAGCGTTGAAGAAGGGACAGGAAACACTGAAGCTTTCTTT.

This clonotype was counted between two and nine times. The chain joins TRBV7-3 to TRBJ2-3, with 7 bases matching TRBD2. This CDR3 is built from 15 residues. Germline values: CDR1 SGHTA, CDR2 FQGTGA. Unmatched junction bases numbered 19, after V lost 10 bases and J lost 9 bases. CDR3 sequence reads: CATRSERGLNWTQYF. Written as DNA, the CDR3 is TGTGCCACTCGGAGCGAGCGGGGTTTAAATTGGACGCAGTATTTT.

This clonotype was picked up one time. The CDR3 sequence is CASSFRTRGETQYF. The CDR3 nucleotides are TGTGCCAGCAGTTTTCGGACCCGCGGGGAGACCCAGTACTTC. The chain carries TRBV27 and TRBJ2-5, with D tentatively TRBD2 (5 bases). V was trimmed by 3 bases and J by 5 bases, leaving 13 bases between them. Germline CDR1 and CDR2: MNHEY and SMNVEV (reference sequence). The CDR3 sequence is 14 residues long.

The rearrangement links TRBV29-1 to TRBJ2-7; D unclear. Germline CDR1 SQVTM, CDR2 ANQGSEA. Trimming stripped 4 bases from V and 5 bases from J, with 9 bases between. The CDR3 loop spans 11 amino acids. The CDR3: CSVAGTNEQYF. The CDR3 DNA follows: TGCAGCGTTGCCGGCACCAACGAGCAGTACTTC.

The CDR3 bases are TGCAGCGTTGCCGGGACTAGCGGGAGGACCTACAATGAGCAGTACTTC. Residues: CSVAGTSGRTYNEQYF. The chain joins TRBV29-1 to TRBJ2-1; 15 positions match TRBD2. The DNA end is more similar to TRBJ2-7, so the J call may be wrong. This CDR3 contains 16 residues. Germline-derived CDR1 and CDR2 are SQVTM and ANQGSEA.

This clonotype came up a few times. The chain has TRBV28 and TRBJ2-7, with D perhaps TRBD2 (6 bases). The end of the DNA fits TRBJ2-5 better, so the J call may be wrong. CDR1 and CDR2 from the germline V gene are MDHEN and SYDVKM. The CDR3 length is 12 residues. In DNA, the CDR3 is TGTGCCCACGGGACTCTCGTCGAGACCCAGTACTTC. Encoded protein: CAHGTLVETQYF.

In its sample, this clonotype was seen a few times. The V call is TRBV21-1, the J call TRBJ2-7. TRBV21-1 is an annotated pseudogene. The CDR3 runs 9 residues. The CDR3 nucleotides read TGTGCCAGCAGCAAAGTTCCGTACTTC. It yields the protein CASSKVPYF.